The clone carrying this T cell receptor beta chain has at least ten counts. Its antigen is unknown. This CDR3 spans 13 amino acids. The germline V gene has CDR1 MNHNS and CDR2 SASEGT. With 7 bases removed from V and 3 bases from J, the gap between germline ends came to 13 bases. Time point indicated: persistent/refractory GD, antithyroid drugs over 5 years with positive TRAb. Following extraction of RNA from PBMCs, that RNA was used to make the TCR library. The data are from a study of regulatory T cells in long-lasting Graves disease. The TCR beta library used iRepertoire HTBI primers with Arm-PCR amplification of CDR3. TCRdb re-analysed the multiplex PCR reads in MiXCR, keeping a single row per CDR3 protein. The data show approximately 380,000 distinct CDR3 sequences, around 21% seen once. Study-level results: Persistent Graves' patients showed less TCR diversity than newly diagnosed ones.

This specimen was peripheral blood mononuclear cells (PBMCs), taken when the disease was refractory, from a patient treated with antithyroid drugs. The chain is built from TRBV6-1 and TRBJ2-7, with D unresolved. This receptor was identified in a female donor with Graves disease. The CDR3 reads CASKFGLHYEQYF. The CDR3 DNA is TGTGCCAGCAAGTTTGGTCTACACTACGAGCAGTACTTC.